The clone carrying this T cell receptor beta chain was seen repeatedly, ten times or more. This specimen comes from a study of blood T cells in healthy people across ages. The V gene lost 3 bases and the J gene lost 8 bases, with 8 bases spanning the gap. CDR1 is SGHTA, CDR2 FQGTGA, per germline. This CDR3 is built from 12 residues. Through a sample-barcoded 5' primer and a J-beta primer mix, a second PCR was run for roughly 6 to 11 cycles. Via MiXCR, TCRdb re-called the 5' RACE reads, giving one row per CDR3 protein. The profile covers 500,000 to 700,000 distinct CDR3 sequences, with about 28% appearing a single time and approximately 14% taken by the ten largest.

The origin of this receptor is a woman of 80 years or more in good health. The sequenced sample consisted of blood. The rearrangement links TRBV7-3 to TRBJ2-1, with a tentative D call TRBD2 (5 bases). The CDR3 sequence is CASSFVGDEQFF. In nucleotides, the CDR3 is TGTGCCAGCAGCTTTGTGGGAGATGAGCAGTTCTTC.